Below, 9 T cell receptor beta chains from the same sample are listed, as sequenced in a study of shared clonotypes between healthy human individuals. Produced via immunoSEQ multiplex PCR; TCRdb's table is partial and in-frame only. The data hold 2 million to 2.5 million clones, with approximately 95% observed a single time. Sequenced input: naive CD4+ T cells from PBMCs. As to subset: CD45RA+ positively selected. The receptor source for this set is a man aged 18 to 30 in good health. Some clones in this sample may be carry-over from other donors' samples.

This chain links TRBV5-1 with TRBJ1-5; D unclear. The CDR3 has 15 residues. V was shortened by 0 bases and J by 0 bases, with 7 bases between the two germline ends. CDR1 is SGHRS and CDR2 is YFSETQ in the germline V gene. Here the CDR3 reads CASSLDSGSNQPQHF. CDR3 nucleotides: TGCGCCAGCAGCTTGGACAGTGGTAGCAATCAGCCCCAGCATTTT.

This rearrangement joins TRBV5-1 to TRBJ2-3; maybe TRBD2 (6 bases). Germline CDR1 SGHRS, CDR2 YFSETQ. The CDR3 extends over 15 amino acids. V lost 1 base and J lost 1, with 10 bases in between. CDR3 in DNA: TGCGCCAGCAGCTTGTATTTAGCGGGCACAGATACGCAGTATTTT. This translates into CASSLYLAGTDTQYF.

The rearrangement joins TRBV7-8 to TRBJ2-2, with D possibly being TRBD1 (6 bases). The CDR3 is made up of 15 amino acids. With 5 bases removed from V and 4 bases from J, the gap between germline ends came to 14 bases. The germline V gene has CDR1 SGHVS and CDR2 FQNEAQ. The CDR3 DNA sequence: TGTGCCAGCAGCACCATAGACAGGCCCACCGGGGAGCTGTTTTTT. It is translated as CASSTIDRPTGELFF.

As to this clone: This sample includes further DNA sequences coding for the same CDR3. J is TRBJ1-5 and V is TRBV7-2, with no clear D. CDR1 is SGHTA, CDR2 FQGNSA, per germline. Trimming cost V 5 bases and J 7 bases, with 12 bases left between them. The CDR3 has 13 amino acids. The DNA of the CDR3 is TGTGCCAGCAGCCTCGTGGGGAGGCAGCCCCAGCATTTT. Protein sequence: CASSLVGRQPQHF.

The rearrangement links TRBV5-1 to TRBJ2-7; 8 bases are shared with TRBD1. The CDR3 covers 17 residues. Germline V gene lookup returns CDR1 SGHRS and CDR2 YFSETQ. V dropped 2 bases and J dropped 1; count of bases not matched to a gene: 11. As DNA, the CDR3 is TGCGCCAGCAGCTTCCTTCCAGGGGGCTACAGGTCCTACGAGCAGTACTTC. As protein: CASSFLPGGYRSYEQYF.

The genes are TRBV28 and TRBJ2-3, with D perhaps TRBD2 (5 bases). CDR3 length equals 15 residues. The germline V gene has CDR1 MDHEN and CDR2 SYDVKM. The V gene lost 6 bases and the J gene lost 1 base, with 14 bases spanning the gap. The CDR3 DNA sequence: TGTGCCAGCAGCCATAGGGAGAAGGGCACAGATACGCAGTATTTT. Amino acid sequence: CASSHREKGTDTQYF.

This rearrangement joins TRBV10-3 to TRBJ1-2; tentative D call: TRBD1 (5 bases). Trimming took 0 bases from V and 3 from J, leaving 8 bases between them. CDR1 and CDR2 (germline): ENHRY, SYGVKD. The CDR3 is made up of 14 amino acids. The CDR3 sequence: CAISESEGDYGYTF. DNA of the CDR3: TGTGCCATCAGTGAGTCGGAAGGGGACTATGGCTACACCTTC.

V is TRBV10-3 and J is TRBJ2-1; D not certain. The CDR3 consists of 16 residues. Trimming removed 6 bases at V and 0 bases at J, with 15 bases between. Looked up from germline, CDR1 is ENHRY and CDR2 is SYGVKD. In nucleotides, the CDR3 is TGTGCCATCAGGAGTTTGGACGGCGGCTCCTACAATGAGCAGTTCTTC. This encodes CAIRSLDGGSYNEQFF.

The chain links TRBV6-1 to TRBJ2-3; a weak D match, TRBD2 (6 bases). The CDR3 contains 13 residues. The germline CDR1 and CDR2 sequences are MNHNS and SASEGT. Trimming cost V 7 bases and J 1 base, with 9 bases left between them. The CDR3 nucleotides are TGTGCCAGCACCCCTAGCGGCACAGATACGCAGTATTTT. Its translation: CASTPSGTDTQYF.